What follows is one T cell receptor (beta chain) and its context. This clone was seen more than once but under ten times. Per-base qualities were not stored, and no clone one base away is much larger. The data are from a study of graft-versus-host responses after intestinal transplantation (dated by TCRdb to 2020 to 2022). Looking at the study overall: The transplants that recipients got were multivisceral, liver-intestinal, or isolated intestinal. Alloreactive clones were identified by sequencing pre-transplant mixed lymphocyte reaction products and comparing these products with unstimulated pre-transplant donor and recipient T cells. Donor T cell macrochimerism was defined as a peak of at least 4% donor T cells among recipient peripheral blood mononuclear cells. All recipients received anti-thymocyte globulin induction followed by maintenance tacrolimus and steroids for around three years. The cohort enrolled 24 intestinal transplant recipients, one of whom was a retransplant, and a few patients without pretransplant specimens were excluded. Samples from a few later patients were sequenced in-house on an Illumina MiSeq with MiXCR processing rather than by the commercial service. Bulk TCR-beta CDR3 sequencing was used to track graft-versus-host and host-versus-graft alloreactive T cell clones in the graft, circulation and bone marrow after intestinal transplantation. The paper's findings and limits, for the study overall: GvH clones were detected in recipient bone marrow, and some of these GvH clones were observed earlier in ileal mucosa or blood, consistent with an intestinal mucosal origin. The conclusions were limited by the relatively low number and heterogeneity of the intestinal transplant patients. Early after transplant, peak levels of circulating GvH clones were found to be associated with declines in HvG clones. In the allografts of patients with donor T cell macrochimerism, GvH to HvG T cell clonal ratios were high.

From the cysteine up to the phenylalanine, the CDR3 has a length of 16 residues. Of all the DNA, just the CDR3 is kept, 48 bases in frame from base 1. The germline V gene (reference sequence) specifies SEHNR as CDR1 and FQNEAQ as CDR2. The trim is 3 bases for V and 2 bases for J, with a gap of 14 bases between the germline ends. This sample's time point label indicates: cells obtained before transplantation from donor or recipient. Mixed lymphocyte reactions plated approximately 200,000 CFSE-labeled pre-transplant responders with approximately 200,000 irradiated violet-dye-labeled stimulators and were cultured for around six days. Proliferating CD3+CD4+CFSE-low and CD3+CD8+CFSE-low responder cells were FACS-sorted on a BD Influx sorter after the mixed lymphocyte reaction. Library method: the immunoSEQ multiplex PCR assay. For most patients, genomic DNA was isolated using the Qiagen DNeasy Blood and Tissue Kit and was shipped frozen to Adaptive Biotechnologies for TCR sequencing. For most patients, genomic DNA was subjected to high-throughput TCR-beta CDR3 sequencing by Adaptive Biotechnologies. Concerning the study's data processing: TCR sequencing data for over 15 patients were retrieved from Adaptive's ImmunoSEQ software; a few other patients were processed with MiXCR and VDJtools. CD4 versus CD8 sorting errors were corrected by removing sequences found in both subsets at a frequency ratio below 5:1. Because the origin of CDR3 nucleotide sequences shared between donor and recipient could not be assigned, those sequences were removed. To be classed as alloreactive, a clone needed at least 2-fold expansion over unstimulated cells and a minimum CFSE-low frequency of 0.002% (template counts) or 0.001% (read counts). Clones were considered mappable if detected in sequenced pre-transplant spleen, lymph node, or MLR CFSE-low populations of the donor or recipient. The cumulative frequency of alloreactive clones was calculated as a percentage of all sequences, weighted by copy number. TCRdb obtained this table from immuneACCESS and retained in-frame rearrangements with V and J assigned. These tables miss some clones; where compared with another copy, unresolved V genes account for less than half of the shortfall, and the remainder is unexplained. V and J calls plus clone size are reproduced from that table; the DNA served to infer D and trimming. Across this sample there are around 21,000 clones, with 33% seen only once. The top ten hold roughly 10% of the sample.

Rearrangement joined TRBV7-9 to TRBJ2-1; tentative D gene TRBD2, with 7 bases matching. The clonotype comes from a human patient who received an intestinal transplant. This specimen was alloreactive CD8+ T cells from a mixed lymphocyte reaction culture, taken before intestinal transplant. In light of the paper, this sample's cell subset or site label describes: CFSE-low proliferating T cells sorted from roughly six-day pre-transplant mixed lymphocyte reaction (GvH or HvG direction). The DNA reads TGTGCCAGCAGCTTCGAGGGGGGGGCGACCTACAATGAGCAGTTCTTC. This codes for CASSFEGGATYNEQFF.